These T cell receptor beta chains were read from a single sample in a study of blood T cell repertoires in COVID-19. Here immunoSEQ multiplex PCR was the method, and the copy in TCRdb shows in-frame clones only, minus some. In the table there are 100,000 to 150,000 clones, more than 70% of which are singletons. The sample consisted of peripheral blood. The receptors originated from a woman under 40 who had recovered from COVID-19. The CDR3 runs from the conserved cysteine through the conserved F or W. The D gene is left open where the match is weak. Some rows mark clone size as missing; the rest say once, few, many or name a class of expanded clone.

abundance: .; v_gene: TRBV5-6; d_gene: TRBD2; j_gene: TRBJ2-3; CDR3nt: TGTGCCAGCAGCTTAGGCGGGAGTGGAACAGATACGCAGTATTTT; CDR3aa: CASSLGGSGTDTQYF
abundance: .; v_gene: TRBV7-2; d_gene: .; j_gene: TRBJ2-1; CDR3nt: TGTGCCAGCAGCCGGACAGCCACCTACAATGAGCAGTTCTTC; CDR3aa: CASSRTATYNEQFF
abundance: .; v_gene: TRBV4-1; d_gene: .; j_gene: TRBJ1-6; CDR3nt: TGCGCCAGCAGCCAATCCTACGACAGGAACAATTCACCCCTCCACTTT; CDR3aa: CASSQSYDRNNSPLHF
abundance: .; v_gene: TRBV11-2; d_gene: TRBD1; j_gene: TRBJ2-7; CDR3nt: TGTGCCAGCAGCTCCTACCGGGACAGGGGCTACGAGCAGTACTTC; CDR3aa: CASSSYRDRGYEQYF
abundance: .; v_gene: TRBV25-1; d_gene: .; j_gene: TRBJ2-2; CDR3nt: TGTGCCAGCGGGGCAGGGGCGAACACCGGGGAGCTGTTTTTT; CDR3aa: CASGAGANTGELFF
abundance: .; v_gene: TRBV10-2; d_gene: .; j_gene: TRBJ1-2; CDR3nt: TGCGCCAGCAATCCGGGGGGGAACTATGGCTACACCTTC; CDR3aa: CASNPGGNYGYTF
abundance: .; v_gene: TRBV7-2; d_gene: TRBD2; j_gene: TRBJ2-1; CDR3nt: TGTGCCAGCAACTTCAACCCGGGACTAGCGGGGAACAATGAGCAGTTCTTC; CDR3aa: CASNFNPGLAGNNEQFF
abundance: .; v_gene: TRBV20-1; d_gene: .; j_gene: TRBJ1-2; CDR3nt: TGCAGTGCTAAAGACGGCTATGGCTACACCTTC; CDR3aa: CSAKDGYGYTF
abundance: .; v_gene: TRBV7-3; d_gene: TRBD2; j_gene: TRBJ2-1; CDR3nt: TGTGCCAGCAGCGTACTAGCGGGGATTTCCAATGAGCAGTTCTTC; CDR3aa: CASSVLAGISNEQFF
abundance: .; v_gene: TRBV19; d_gene: TRBD1; j_gene: TRBJ1-1; CDR3nt: TGTGCCAGTAGTCCTAGGGTCCGAGACAGGGGGATGAACACTGAAGCTTTCTTT; CDR3aa: CASSPRVRDRGMNTEAFF
abundance: .; v_gene: TRBV27; d_gene: .; j_gene: TRBJ2-1; CDR3nt: TGTGCCAGCAGTTTATACGGGACACCCGGCAATGAGCAGTTCTTC; CDR3aa: CASSLYGTPGNEQFF
abundance: .; v_gene: TRBV19; d_gene: .; j_gene: TRBJ1-4; CDR3nt: TGTGCCAGTAGTTTGCGCACCTCAGGGGCAACTAATGAAAAACTGTTTTTT; CDR3aa: CASSLRTSGATNEKLFF
abundance: few; v_gene: TRBV5-8; d_gene: .; j_gene: TRBJ1-5; CDR3nt: TGTGCCAGCAGCTCATCTTCGGCCAGGGACAATCAGCCCCAGCATTTT; CDR3aa: CASSSSSARDNQPQHF
abundance: .; v_gene: TRBV27; d_gene: .; j_gene: TRBJ2-5; CDR3nt: TGTGCCAGCAGTTTATGGGGCAGCCAAGAGACCCAGTACTTC; CDR3aa: CASSLWGSQETQYF
abundance: .; v_gene: TRBV11-2; d_gene: .; j_gene: TRBJ2-5; CDR3nt: TGTGCCAGCAGCTCCCCCGGGGGCAGGGGGCAAGAGACCCAGTACTTC; CDR3aa: CASSSPGGRGQETQYF
abundance: few; v_gene: TRBV13; d_gene: .; j_gene: TRBJ2-2; CDR3nt: TGTGCCAGCACCCTTAGCGGGGAGCTGTTTTTT; CDR3aa: CASTLSGELFF
abundance: once; v_gene: TRBV11-2; d_gene: TRBD2; j_gene: TRBJ2-3; CDR3nt: TGTGCCAGCAGCTTTTATGCGGGAGGGCCCCCAGATACGCAGTATTTT; CDR3aa: CASSFYAGGPPDTQYF
abundance: .; v_gene: TRBV7-3; d_gene: .; j_gene: TRBJ2-7; CDR3nt: TGTGCCAGCAGCTTCGCAGGGGCTTACGAGCAGTACTTC; CDR3aa: CASSFAGAYEQYF
abundance: .; v_gene: TRBV7-9; d_gene: TRBD1; j_gene: TRBJ1-6; CDR3nt: TGTGCCAGCAGCACGAGCGGGACAGGGGTTTTTTCACCCCTCCACTTT; CDR3aa: CASSTSGTGVFSPLHF
abundance: .; v_gene: TRBV3-1/TRBV3-2; d_gene: TRBD1; j_gene: TRBJ2-7; CDR3nt: TGTGCCAGCAGCCAAGATGGGGGGGCGTGGGGACAGGGACCTCATTGGAGCGCCTACGAGCAGTACTTC; CDR3aa: CASSQDGGAWGQGPHWSAYEQYF
abundance: .; v_gene: TRBV9; d_gene: TRBD1; j_gene: TRBJ1-3; CDR3nt: TGTGCCAGCAGCGCAGGCGACAGGGGGAGATCTGGAAACACCATATATTTT; CDR3aa: CASSAGDRGRSGNTIYF
abundance: few; v_gene: TRBV7-3; d_gene: TRBD2; j_gene: TRBJ2-1; CDR3nt: TGTGCCAGCAGCTTAGGTCTAGCGGGAGCGGACTATGAGCAGTTCTTC; CDR3aa: CASSLGLAGADYEQFF
abundance: .; v_gene: TRBV10-3; d_gene: TRBD1; j_gene: TRBJ1-1; CDR3nt: TGTGCCATCAGCAACAGGGGAAGTGGGGCTTTCTTT; CDR3aa: CAISNRGSGAFF
abundance: .; v_gene: TRBV3-1/TRBV3-2; d_gene: TRBD2; j_gene: TRBJ2-1; CDR3nt: TGTGCCAGCAGCTCGCTTGGGACGGGAGGCGGCAATGAGCAGTTCTTC; CDR3aa: CASSSLGTGGGNEQFF
abundance: .; v_gene: TRBV19; d_gene: TRBD2; j_gene: TRBJ2-5; CDR3nt: TGTGCCAGTAGTATCGGGCTAGCGGGAGCCCTATACGAGACCCAGTACTTC; CDR3aa: CASSIGLAGALYETQYF
abundance: .; v_gene: TRBV2; d_gene: TRBD1; j_gene: TRBJ1-1; CDR3nt: TGTGCCAGCAAAGAGAACACAGGGGGCACTGAAGCTTTCTTT; CDR3aa: CASKENTGGTEAFF
abundance: .; v_gene: TRBV7-6; d_gene: .; j_gene: TRBJ2-7; CDR3nt: TGTGCCAGCAGCTTTGGGCCAACAGGCGAGCAGTACTTC; CDR3aa: CASSFGPTGEQYF
abundance: .; v_gene: TRBV3-1/TRBV3-2; d_gene: .; j_gene: TRBJ2-5; CDR3nt: TGTGCCAGCAGCCCCAGTAGCCACCGGGAGACCCAGTACTTC; CDR3aa: CASSPSSHRETQYF
abundance: .; v_gene: TRBV12-3/TRBV12-4; d_gene: .; j_gene: TRBJ2-1; CDR3nt: TGTGCCAGCACCAAGGGGGATTCCCGGGAGCAGTTCTTC; CDR3aa: CASTKGDSREQFF
abundance: .; v_gene: TRBV12-5; d_gene: .; j_gene: TRBJ2-7; CDR3nt: TGTGCTAGTGGTTTGGCGTCCTACGAGCAGTACTTC; CDR3aa: CASGLASYEQYF
abundance: .; v_gene: TRBV3-1/TRBV3-2; d_gene: TRBD1; j_gene: TRBJ1-1; CDR3nt: TGTGCCAGCAGCCAAATCTTGACAGGGGGGAACACTGAAGCTTTCTTT; CDR3aa: CASSQILTGGNTEAFF
abundance: .; v_gene: TRBV29-1; d_gene: TRBD1; j_gene: TRBJ1-1; CDR3nt: TGCAGCGTTCTCCCAGGGGGGACTGGGAACACTGAAGCTTTCTTT; CDR3aa: CSVLPGGTGNTEAFF
abundance: .; v_gene: TRBV18; d_gene: TRBD1; j_gene: TRBJ1-1; CDR3nt: TGTGCCAGCTCACTGCAGGGGGCGAATACTGAAGCTTTCTTT; CDR3aa: CASSLQGANTEAFF
abundance: few; v_gene: TRBV5-1; d_gene: .; j_gene: TRBJ2-5; CDR3nt: TGCGCCAGCAGCCCAACCCCCGACAGAGAAGAGACCCAGTACTTC; CDR3aa: CASSPTPDREETQYF
abundance: .; v_gene: TRBV5-1; d_gene: TRBD1; j_gene: TRBJ2-5; CDR3nt: TGCGCCAGCAGCTTGGACGGACAGGGGTTGACCCAGTACTTC; CDR3aa: CASSLDGQGLTQYF
abundance: .; v_gene: TRBV6-5; d_gene: TRBD1; j_gene: TRBJ2-2; CDR3nt: TGTGCCAGCAGGGTCGGGACAGGGAGATACGGGGAGCTGTTTTTT; CDR3aa: CASRVGTGRYGELFF
abundance: few; v_gene: TRBV7-3; d_gene: .; j_gene: TRBJ1-1; CDR3nt: TGTGCCAGCAGCTTAAGAGGGGGCACTGAAGCTTTCTTT; CDR3aa: CASSLRGGTEAFF
abundance: .; v_gene: TRBV6-5; d_gene: .; j_gene: TRBJ1-3; CDR3nt: TGTGCCAGCAGCCAGAAAGGAAACACCATATATTTT; CDR3aa: CASSQKGNTIYF
abundance: .; v_gene: TRBV9; d_gene: .; j_gene: TRBJ2-5; CDR3nt: TGTGCCAGCAGCGTATATCAGGGGTCGGGAGAGACCCAGTACTTC; CDR3aa: CASSVYQGSGETQYF